This TCR beta chain was sequenced in a study of OX40 agonist ivuxolimab in advanced cancers. Study information: As their treatment, patients were administered ivuxolimab, an agonistic anti-OX40 (CD134) antibody. Patients were treated with intravenous ivuxolimab, dosed at 0.01 to 10 mg/kg and infused every 2 weeks. A history of anti-PD-1, anti-PD-L1 or anti-CTLA-4 therapy was acceptable, and 40% had some.

Turning to this clone: The antigen is unknown.

Study outcomes and limitations: Among expanded peripheral T cells, antigen specificity went undetermined.

Assay used: immunoSEQ multiplex PCR; TCRdb lists only in-frame clones, some missing. Of roughly 92,000 clones detected, under 95% appear once; the ten largest clones hold around 0.76%. CDR1 and CDR2 from the germline V gene are LNHDA and SQIVND (reference sequence). The length of the CDR3 is 14 residues. V shed 9 bases, J shed 7 bases, and the junction held 5 bases outside the gene matches. The specimen was CD4+ or CD8+ T cells sorted from blood, collected in a trial of the OX40 agonist ivuxolimab. This receptor was identified in an adult with an advanced solid tumor such as melanoma, head and neck, liver or kidney cancer. The V and J genes are TRBV19 and TRBJ2-3; TRBD2 matches at 15 bases. The CDR3 DNA is TGTGCCAGCGGGACTAGCGGGAGGACCAATACGCAGTATTTT. This codes for CASGTSGRTNTQYF. Looking up the rest from reference TRBV19 and TRBJ2-3 gives the full variable domain: DGGITQSPKYLFRKEGQNVTLSCEQNLNHDAMYWYRQDPGQGLRLIYYSQIVNDFQKGDIAEGYSVSREKKESFPLTVTSAQKNPTAFYLCASGTSGRTNTQYFGPGTRLTVL.